A selection of T cell receptor beta chains follows, all from one sample in a study of CD8+CD57+ T cells in acquired aplastic anemia. TCRdb analysed the reads with MiXCR anew, one entry per CDR3 protein. The data show roughly 300,000 distinct CDR3 sequences, approximately 56% seen once. Sequences were obtained from sorted CD4+, CD8+, or CD8+CD57+ T cells (not recorded which) from PBMCs. The receptor set was obtained from a human donor with severe aplastic anemia or a healthy control (not recorded which). CDR3s include the opening cysteine and the closing phenylalanine or tryptophan. The order of the fields is V gene, J gene, CDR3 protein.

>TRBV5-1|TRBJ1-1
CASTAGGTNTETFF
>TRBV5-1|TRBJ1-4
CASRDDRGHYEKLFF
>TRBV12-3/TRBV12-4|TRBJ1-5
CASSQGNQPQHF
>TRBV5-8|TRBJ1-1
CASSLIGLTEAFF
>TRBV12-5|TRBJ2-1
CASGFPGEQFF
>TRBV6-4|TRBJ2-2
CASSQTQNTGELFF
>TRBV2|TRBJ2-5
CASRSRGGETQYF
>TRBV7-9|TRBJ1-4
CASSSPTGRSEKLFF
>TRBV24-1|TRBJ2-5
CATSDPGQGQETQYF
>TRBV3-1|TRBJ1-1
CASSQVAVTEAFF
>TRBV30|TRBJ2-2
CAWSVGGKTGELFF
>TRBV5-1|TRBJ2-3
CASSFQEVPYTQYF
>TRBV18|TRBJ1-1
CASSTDVNTEAFF
>TRBV29-1|TRBJ1-2
CSVEEGSRTF
>TRBV24-1|TRBJ2-7
CATSDGGTGSPGEQYF
>TRBV20-1|TRBJ1-6
CSAPQGNSPLHF
>TRBV9|TRBJ2-7
CASGSAYEQYF
>TRBV4-1|TRBJ2-5
CASSQERGGRETQYF
>TRBV5-1|TRBJ1-3
CASSVTGTGIGNAIYF
>TRBV7-2|TRBJ1-2
CASSLGRRLAGEGDCYTF
>TRBV7-2|TRBJ2-7
CASSLQGIYEQYF
>TRBV7-7|TRBJ1-6
CASSAAQGPPPLHF
>TRBV18|TRBJ2-3
CASSRQLAGEADTQYF
>TRBV4-2|TRBJ2-1
CASSPRIGGDGQFF
>TRBV24-1|TRBJ2-3
CATSDRLAGGEDTQYF
>TRBV10-1|TRBJ2-1
CASSESKGTGFENEQFF
>TRBV20-1|TRBJ1-4
CSARDSVRDISLSLFF
>TRBV7-8|TRBJ2-3
CASSSKGGGISTDTQYF
>TRBV7-2|TRBJ2-7
CASSLARTGEQYF
>TRBV7-3|TRBJ2-5
CATPGGRVPGEGETQYF
>TRBV12-3/TRBV12-4|TRBJ2-3
CASALGGTAKSTDTQYF